These 27 T cell receptor beta chains were sequenced from one sample in a study of OX40 agonist ivuxolimab in advanced cancers. Repertoires were generated with immunoSEQ multiplex PCR, while TCRdb's copy carries only in-frame clones and drops some. The profile covers approximately 100,000 clones, with about 90% appearing a single time and around 1.6% taken by the ten largest. The sample was CD4+ or CD8+ T cells sorted from blood, taken in a trial of the OX40 agonist ivuxolimab. These receptors were taken from an adult with an advanced solid tumor such as melanoma, head and neck, liver or kidney cancer.

The V and J genes are TRBV6-1 and TRBJ1-1; D gene unclear. CDR3 length equals 15 residues. Trimming cost V 4 bases and J 2 bases, with 14 bases left between them. In germline, CDR1 is MNHNS, CDR2 SASEGT. In DNA form, the CDR3 reads TGTGCCAGCAGTGTTAGAAGAGGCGTAAACACTGAAGCTTTCTTT. Its protein is CASSVRRGVNTEAFF.

The chain couples TRBV5-1 to TRBJ1-1; D might be TRBD1 (6 bases). V lost 2 bases, J lost 6 bases, and 11 bases lay in between. Looked up from germline, CDR1 is SGHRS and CDR2 is YFSETQ. This CDR3 region has 13 residues. DNA for the CDR3: TGCGCCAGCAGCTTAACAGGGACCGCTGAAGCTTTCTTT. It encodes CASSLTGTAEAFF.

This sequence joins TRBV5-1 and TRBJ2-7; 15 positions agree with TRBD2. Looked up from germline, CDR1 is SGHRS and CDR2 is YFSETQ. This CDR3 contains 16 residues. V dropped 4 bases and J dropped 6; count of bases not matched to a gene: 8. In DNA, the CDR3 is TGCGCCAGCAGCGGGGACGGGGGACTAGCGGGAGGCGAGCAGTACTTC. This encodes CASSGDGGLAGGEQYF.

This sequence joins TRBV7-2 and TRBJ1-3; D unclear. V dropped 6 bases and J dropped 0 bases, with 12 bases sitting between them. Germline V lookup: CDR1 SGHTA, CDR2 FQGNSA. This CDR3 is built from 15 residues. CDR3 nucleotide sequence: TGTGCCAGCAGTAGCGGGCTCAGCTCTGGAAACACCATATATTTT. The encoded protein is CASSSGLSSGNTIYF.

This clone was seen only once. The CDR3 is CASSWGPLSINEQFF. The CDR3 nucleotides read TGTGCCAGCAGCTGGGGCCCCTTGTCTATCAATGAGCAGTTCTTC. The chain combines TRBV5-6 with TRBJ2-1, with a tentative D call TRBD1 (5 bases). The CDR3 extends over 15 amino acids. CDR1 SGHDT and CDR2 YYEEEE come from the germline V gene. Between the trimmed V and J ends, which lost 3 bases and 6 bases, there was a span of 16 bases.

This sequence joins TRBV5-6 and TRBJ1-1; 8 bases are a match to TRBD1. CDR1 and CDR2 (germline): SGHDT, YYEEEE. This CDR3 has 17 amino acids. J lost 1 base, V lost 0 bases, and 8 bases had no gene match. CDR3 region: CASSLALNRGGNTEAFF. CDR3 in DNA: TGTGCCAGCAGCTTGGCCCTGAACAGGGGGGGGAACACTGAAGCTTTCTTT.

The rearrangement links TRBV19 to TRBJ2-7; 8 bases fit TRBD2. Germline assignment: CDR1 LNHDA and CDR2 SQIVND (reference sequence). V trimming: 5 bases; J trimming: 5 bases; junction bases outside the gene matches: 8. The CDR3 length is 14 residues. The CDR3 is CASSPGRASDEQYF. CDR3 DNA: TGTGCCAGTAGTCCCGGGAGGGCCTCTGACGAGCAGTACTTC.

The V gene is TRBV7-3, the J gene TRBJ2-3, with 8 bases identical to TRBD2. V trimming: 4 bases; J trimming: 4 bases; junction bases outside the gene matches: 10. The CDR3 length is 16 residues. Per the germline V gene, CDR1 is SGHTA and CDR2 is FQGTGA. CDR3 DNA sequence: TGTGCCAGCAGCTCAGACCTTAGCGGGATCTCAGATACGCAGTATTTT. It specifies CASSSDLSGISDTQYF.

This chain links TRBV11-3 with TRBJ1-1; D is possibly TRBD1 (5 bases). Trimming stripped 5 bases from V and 2 bases from J, with 12 bases between. The CDR3 totals 14 residues. Germline V gene data show CDR1 as SGHNT and CDR2 as YENEEA. In DNA, the CDR3 is TGTGCCAGCAGCCTAGCGGGGGTAAACACTGAAGCTTTCTTT. Translating it yields CASSLAGVNTEAFF. Together with reference TRBV11-3 and TRBJ1-1, the CDR3 gives the full variable domain: EAGVVQSPRYKIIEKKQPVAFWCNPISGHNTLYWYLQNLGQGPELLIRYENEEAVDDSQLPKDRFSAERLKGVDSTLKIQPAELGDSAVYLCASSLAGVNTEAFFGQGTRLTVV.

The DNA of the CDR3 is TGTGCCAGCACGCCGACAGGGGGGACCGGGGAGCTGTTTTTT. It yields the protein CASTPTGGTGELFF. V and J are TRBV18 and TRBJ2-2, with TRBD1 matching 9 bases. The CDR3 is 14 amino acids. The trim removed 8 bases at V and 5 bases at J, leaving 6 bases unmatched. Germline CDR1 and CDR2: KGHSH and LQKENI.

There are a few counts of this clone. The chain joins TRBV5-4 to TRBJ1-5; D uncertain. CDR1 is SGHNT, CDR2 YYREEE, per germline (reference sequence). Trimming shortened V by 4 bases and J by 6 bases, and 17 bases separated the two germline ends. The CDR3 covers 15 residues. The CDR3 DNA reads as TGTGCCAGCAGCCCAAGACTTTACCAGGTTCAGCCCCAGCATTTT. Amino acids: CASSPRLYQVQPQHF.

CDR3 in amino acids: CASSADGNTEAFF. For the CDR3, the DNA is TGTGCCAGCAGTGCAGACGGGAACACTGAAGCTTTCTTT. The chain uses TRBV2 and TRBJ1-1; no firm D call. This CDR3 contains 13 residues. V dropped 4 bases and J dropped 1 base, with 7 bases sitting between them. Germline V gene sequence: CDR1 SNHLY, CDR2 FYNNEI.

This chain joins TRBV6-6 and TRBJ1-1; D is undetermined. There are 12 residues in the CDR3. V lost 6 bases and J 1 base, leaving 6 bases between the germline ends. Looked up from germline, CDR1 is MNHNY and CDR2 is SVGAGI (reference sequence). This CDR3 reads CASSRPNTEAFF. The CDR3 DNA is TGTGCCAGCAGCCGACCGAACACTGAAGCTTTCTTT.

The chain carries TRBV10-3 and TRBJ2-6; D unclear. There are 14 residues in the CDR3. The germline V gene encodes CDR1 ENHRY and CDR2 SYGVKD. V lost 3 bases, J lost 1 base, and 4 bases lay in between. The chain's CDR3 is CAISDSSGANVLTF. CDR3 nucleotides: TGTGCCATCAGTGATTCTTCTGGGGCCAACGTCCTGACTTTC.

This clone was seen only once. The gene calls are TRBV7-2 and TRBJ1-4; the D is unclear. This CDR3 region has 16 residues. Trimming pared 1 base from V and 5 bases from J, leaving 14 bases between. Per the germline V gene, CDR1 is SGHTA and CDR2 is FQGNSA. The CDR3 is CASSLGILGSNEKLFF. In DNA form, the CDR3 reads TGTGCCAGCAGCTTAGGGATTCTAGGGAGCAATGAAAAACTGTTTTTT.

The chain carries TRBV27 and TRBJ2-1, with 7 bases lining up with TRBD2. The length of the CDR3 is 14 residues. Per germline, CDR1 MNHEY and CDR2 SMNVEV (reference sequence). The V gene end was trimmed by 8 bases and the J gene end by 2 bases; junction bases not matched to a gene: 6. The CDR3 DNA is TGTGCCAGCCGAGCGGGACCCACCTACAATGAGCAGTTCTTC. Translation gives CASRAGPTYNEQFF.

The rearrangement links TRBV2 to TRBJ2-7; the match to TRBD2 covers 8 bases. V shed 10 bases, J shed 4 bases, and the junction held 15 bases outside the gene matches. The CDR3 extends over 15 amino acids. Germline CDR1 reads SNHLY; CDR2 reads FYNNEI. CDR3 DNA: TGTGCCAACTCGGGGGGGGGCGCGGGAGGTTACGAGCAGTACTTC. Translating gives CANSGGGAGGYEQYF.

The V call is TRBV19, the J call TRBJ1-4; D perhaps matches TRBD1 (6 bases). CDR3 size: 16 residues. Germline-derived CDR1 and CDR2 are LNHDA and SQIVND (reference sequence). V dropped 6 bases and J dropped 0 bases, with 14 bases sitting between them. The CDR3 is CASREEGGPTNEKLFF. In DNA form, the CDR3 reads TGTGCCAGTAGGGAAGAAGGGGGGCCAACTAATGAAAAACTGTTTTTT.

The chain's CDR3 is CASSYRGSFGDEQYF. The CDR3 DNA is TGTGCCAGCAGTTACAGGGGGAGTTTCGGCGACGAGCAGTACTTC. The chain carries TRBV6-5 and TRBJ2-7, with D possibly being TRBD1 (6 bases). V was trimmed by 2 bases and J by 5 bases, leaving 16 bases between them. Germline values: CDR1 MNHEY, CDR2 SVGAGI. CDR3 length: 15 residues.

The V call is TRBV27, the J call TRBJ1-1, with 11 bases matching TRBD1. Germline lookup yields CDR1 MNHEY and CDR2 SMNVEV (reference sequence). The V segment lost 6 bases and the J segment 3 bases; nucleotides outside the gene matches: 9. The CDR3 loop spans 16 amino acids. CDR3 bases: TGTGCCAGCAGCCTCCGGACAGGGGGCATCTACACTGAAGCTTTCTTT. It encodes CASSLRTGGIYTEAFF.

CDR3 loop: CASSWGLAGEEDTQYF. CDR3 coding DNA: TGCGCCAGCAGCTGGGGACTAGCGGGAGAGGAAGATACGCAGTATTTT. The chain has TRBV5-1 and TRBJ2-3; 14 bases fit TRBD2. This CDR3 comprises 16 residues. Unmatched junction bases numbered 5, after V lost 3 bases and J lost 5 bases. The germline V gene has CDR1 SGHRS and CDR2 YFSETQ.

The gene calls are TRBV2 and TRBJ1-1; possibly TRBD1 for D (5 bases). Trimming cost V 2 bases and J 1 base, with 11 bases left between them. The CDR3 is 15 amino acids. In germline, CDR1 is SNHLY, CDR2 FYNNEI. CDR3 sequence: CASSELKGSNTEAFF. As DNA, the CDR3 is TGTGCCAGCAGTGAACTCAAGGGGTCGAACACTGAAGCTTTCTTT.

The V and J genes are TRBV18 and TRBJ2-7; 7 nucleotides match TRBD2. The junction had 2 bases not matched to a gene; V was cut back by 4 bases and J by 2 bases. CDR1 KGHSH and CDR2 LQKENI come from the germline V gene. The CDR3 is 13 residues long. CDR3: CASSRAGAYEQYF. In DNA form, the CDR3 reads TGTGCCAGCTCACGTGCGGGAGCCTACGAGCAGTACTTC. The full variable domain, completed using reference TRBV18 and TRBJ2-7, is NAGVMQNPRHLVRRRGQEARLRCSPMKGHSHVYWYRQLPEEGLKFMVYLQKENIIDESGMPKERFSAEFPKEGPSILRIQQVVRGDSAAYFCASSRAGAYEQYFGPGTRLTVT.

The V call is TRBV18, the J call TRBJ2-2; D not certain. V was trimmed by 0 bases and J by 7 bases, leaving 6 bases between them. The CDR3 loop spans 13 amino acids. The V gene's germline CDR1 is KGHSH and CDR2 LQKENI. CDR3 amino acids: CASSPPVGGELFF. In DNA, the CDR3 is TGTGCCAGCTCACCACCGGTAGGCGGGGAGCTGTTTTTT.

The gene calls are TRBV27 and TRBJ2-2, with a possible D match to TRBD1 (7 bases). Germline V CDR1 and CDR2: MNHEY, SMNVEV (reference sequence). The length of the CDR3 is 16 residues. The V gene lost 3 bases and the J gene lost 4 bases, with 15 bases spanning the gap. The CDR3 sequence: CASSFGGGAGTGELFF. Written as DNA, the CDR3 is TGTGCCAGCAGTTTCGGAGGGGGCGCTGGCACCGGGGAGCTGTTTTTT.

The rearrangement uses TRBV7-3 and TRBJ2-2; no clear D. V was clipped by 5 bases and J by 2 bases, with 6 bases between them. CDR3 length equals 13 residues. Germline loops: CDR1 SGHTA, CDR2 FQGTGA. The DNA of the CDR3 is TGTGCCAGCAGCCCATCCAACACCGGGGAGCTGTTTTTT. It yields the protein CASSPSNTGELFF.

This clone was counted between two and nine times. The chain uses TRBV29-1 and TRBJ2-3; possibly TRBD2 for D (5 bases). Deletions cut 8 bases from V and 2 bases from J, with 11 bases between. The CDR3 consists of 12 residues. Germline V gene data show CDR1 as SQVTM and CDR2 as ANQGSEA. The chain's CDR3 is CSSRGNTDTQYF. CDR3 coding DNA: TGCAGCTCCCGGGGTAACACAGATACGCAGTATTTT.